A single sample gave rise to the 25 T cell receptor beta chains below, sequenced in a study of breast tumors, draining lymph nodes, adjacent tissues. TCRdb re-derived calls from the multiplex PCR reads in MiXCR, one entry per CDR3 protein. The repertoire holds 140,000 to 150,000 distinct CDR3 sequences, with approximately 32% as singletons. Samples came from axillary lymph nodes draining the breast cancer. The sequenced material came from axillary lymph node tissue. The source is a female donor with breast cancer. Some clones in this sample may be carry-over from other donors' samples.

There are many counts of this clonotype. CDR3 residues: CAWRNRGYLYEQYF. The CDR3 nucleotides are TGTGCCTGGAGGAACAGGGGGTACCTCTACGAGCAGTACTTC. The chain is built from TRBV30 and TRBJ2-7; 8 bases line up with TRBD1. J gave up 3 bases and V 3 bases, and 7 bases lay outside the gene matches. CDR3 size: 14 residues. From germline, CDR1 is GTSNPN and CDR2 SVGIG (reference sequence).

This clonotype was recorded many times. V usage is TRBV5-5 and J usage is TRBJ2-3; D is unresolved. From germline, CDR1 is SGHKS and CDR2 YYEKEE (reference sequence). The CDR3 runs to 14 residues. Trimming stripped 0 bases from V and 5 bases from J, with 10 bases between. The CDR3 DNA sequence: TGTGCCAGCAGCTTGGGCCCCATCGGAGATACGCAGTATTTT. Its translation is CASSLGPIGDTQYF.

This clonotype was detected only a few times. The V call is TRBV6-6, the J call TRBJ1-2, with D perhaps TRBD1 (6 bases). The germline gives CDR1 MNHNY, CDR2 SVGAGI (reference sequence). The V and J ends lost 5 bases and 4 bases respectively, with 17 bases between them. The CDR3 consists of 15 residues. CDR3 loop: CASSQPRGYAYGYTF. The CDR3 DNA sequence: TGTGCCAGCAGTCAGCCAAGGGGGTATGCCTATGGCTACACCTTC.

This clonotype was recorded many times. V usage is TRBV6-6 and J usage is TRBJ1-2; no clear D. V lost 5 bases to trimming and J lost 4 bases, with 14 bases between them. Germline V lookup: CDR1 MNHNY, CDR2 SVGAGI (reference sequence). The CDR3 spans 14 residues. The CDR3 reads CASSHGNHVYGYTF. The CDR3 DNA reads as TGTGCCAGCAGTCACGGCAACCACGTCTATGGCTACACCTTC.

This clonotype was seen repeatedly, ten times or more. The CDR3 bases are TGCAGTGCTAGAGATGGAAGGCGCGGGGGGGTAGATAGCACAGATACGCAGTATTTT. It translates to CSARDGRRGGVDSTDTQYF. The V and J genes are TRBV20-1 and TRBJ2-3, with 9 bases matching TRBD2. This CDR3 is built from 19 residues. Germline assignment: CDR1 DFQATT and CDR2 SNEGSKA (reference sequence). The V and J ends lost 0 bases and 0 bases, in that order; junction bases with no gene match: 13.

The chain has TRBV6-1 and TRBJ1-1, with TRBD1 as a possible D gene (5 bases). CDR1 and CDR2 from the germline V gene are MNHNS and SASEGT. V dropped 6 bases and J dropped 4 bases, with 9 bases sitting between them. The CDR3 is 12 residues long. The CDR3 DNA follows: TGTGCCAGCAGGGGGCGGGCCACTGAAGCTTTCTTT. As protein: CASRGRATEAFF.

This clonotype was seen ten or more times. The chain joins TRBV11-2 to TRBJ2-4, with D hard to call. Trimming took off 5 bases at V and 8 bases at J, with 25 bases between the two ends. From germline, CDR1 is SGHAT and CDR2 FQNNGV. This CDR3 is 17 amino acids long. The CDR3 DNA is TGTGCCAGCAGCGCAAACAGAGACCCAAGGGTCGGGTACATTCAGTACTTC. Protein sequence: CASSANRDPRVGYIQYF.

This clonotype has more than one count but fewer than ten. A read error may explain this, as a much larger clone is one base away. The chain recombines TRBV5-4 with TRBJ2-5, with D possibly TRBD1 on 6 matching bases. The V gene lost 0 bases and the J gene lost 5 bases, with 11 bases spanning the gap. Germline CDR1 SGHNT, CDR2 YYREEE (reference sequence). The CDR3 is 14 amino acids. In DNA, the CDR3 is TGTGCCAGCAGCTTGGACAGGGCGGGCGAGACCCAGTACTTC. Translated: CASSLDRAGETQYF.

Of note for this clonotype: Being one base from a much bigger clone, this may be a read error. V usage is TRBV6-2 or TRBV6-3 and J usage is TRBJ1-5; perhaps TRBD1 as D (6 bases). This CDR3 region has 19 residues. Germline V gene lookup returns CDR1 MNHEY and CDR2 SVGEGT. Deletions cut 0 bases from V and 4 bases from J, with 22 bases between. CDR3 amino acids: CASSYSSAGAGRGNQPQHF. DNA of the CDR3: TGTGCCAGCAGTTACTCATCCGCCGGGGCAGGGAGGGGGAATCAGCCCCAGCATTTT.

The rearrangement links TRBV7-8 to TRBJ2-1, with 10 bases matching TRBD1. CDR3 length: 13 amino acids. The V gene's germline CDR1 is SGHVS and CDR2 FQNEAQ. V lost 5 bases, J lost 9 bases, and 4 bases stayed unmatched. In nucleotides, the CDR3 is TGTGCCAGCAGCGCCGGGACAGGGGTTGAGCAGTTCTTC. Translated: CASSAGTGVEQFF.

This clonotype appeared many times. This chain connects TRBV7-6 to TRBJ2-7; D might be TRBD2 (5 bases). The ends were cut back, 4 bases at V and 3 bases at J, with 16 bases in the middle. The length of the CDR3 is 15 residues. CDR1 is SGHVS and CDR2 is FNYEAQ in the germline V gene. This CDR3 is CASSSRSGAGYEQYF. DNA of the CDR3: TGTGCCAGCAGCTCCAGGAGCGGAGCCGGCTACGAGCAGTACTTC.

This clonotype was found many times. This sequence joins TRBV20-1 and TRBJ1-2, with unresolved D. Germline V gene sequence: CDR1 DFQATT, CDR2 SNEGSKA (reference sequence). V was trimmed by 1 base and J by 4 bases, leaving 10 bases between them. The CDR3 totals 13 residues. The CDR3 protein is CSARVGGGYGYTF. CDR3 sequence (DNA): TGCAGTGCTAGAGTCGGCGGAGGCTATGGCTACACCTTC.

This clonotype was seen once. This sequence joins TRBV20-1 and TRBJ1-5; D ambiguous. There are 11 residues in the CDR3. Germline loops: CDR1 DFQATT, CDR2 SNEGSKA (reference sequence). The ends were cut back, 4 bases at V and 6 bases at J, with 7 bases in the middle. CDR3 sequence reads: CSATGGQPQHF. CDR3 coding DNA: TGCAGTGCTACTGGAGGTCAGCCCCAGCATTTT.

The genes are TRBV19 and TRBJ1-2; D is perhaps TRBD1 (6 bases). This CDR3 contains 15 residues. V lost 8 bases and J 9 bases, leaving 25 bases between the germline ends. Germline CDR1 reads LNHDA; CDR2 reads SQIVND (reference sequence). CDR3 sequence: CASAKGDTGLRSYTF. The DNA of the CDR3 is TGTGCCAGTGCAAAAGGGGACACAGGGCTTCGGAGCTACACCTTC.

In this sample, this clonotype turned up many times. Mismatch with germline at one junction end may stem from a read error. The chain is built from TRBV5-1 and TRBJ2-3; D gene ambiguous. This CDR3 has 12 residues. Germline V lookup: CDR1 SGHRS, CDR2 YFSETQ. The CDR3 DNA reads TGTGCCAGCAGCTTAACCACAGATACGCAGTATTTT. The encoded protein is CASSLTTDTQYF.

The chain recombines TRBV20-1 with TRBJ2-7, with D perhaps matching TRBD2 (6 bases). The CDR3 has 16 amino acids. V was pared by 6 bases and J by 4 bases, with 25 bases between. Looked up from germline, CDR1 is DFQATT and CDR2 is SNEGSKA (reference sequence). In DNA form, the CDR3 reads TGCAGTGCGCACTCTCGGCGGGGAGCCTCCGGTTACGAGCAGTACGTC. This sequence encodes CSAHSRRGASGYEQYV.

This clonotype was seen at least ten times. This chain connects TRBV5-1 to TRBJ1-6, with TRBD1 matching 9 bases. Losses at the gene ends were 3 bases for V and 7 bases for J; bases not matched to a gene: 5. The germline CDR1 and CDR2 sequences are SGHRS and YFSETQ. This CDR3 contains 15 residues. The CDR3 loop reads CASSSDRGENSPLHF. For the CDR3, the DNA is TGCGCCAGCAGCTCGGACAGGGGAGAGAATTCACCCCTCCACTTT.

Worth noting for this clonotype: One end of the junction fails to match germline, which may point to a read error. The V gene is TRBV7-2, the J gene TRBJ1-6, with D hard to call. CDR1 SGHTA and CDR2 FQGNSA come from the germline V gene. The length of the CDR3 is 17 residues. The CDR3 spells CASSSGEGCSYNSPLHF. The CDR3 DNA sequence: TGTGCCAGCAGCAGCGGGGAGGGATGCTCCTATAATTCCCCCCTCCACTTT.

The table lists this clonotype with many counts. Its ends do not fully match the called genes, so a read error is possible. The chain employs TRBV6-5 and TRBJ1-6, with 7 bases matching TRBD1. Germline lookup yields CDR1 MNHEY and CDR2 SVGAGI. The CDR3 spans 15 residues. The CDR3 here is CASSHSGTAYSPLHF. DNA for the CDR3: TGTGCCAGCAGTCACTCTGGGACAGCATATTCACCCCTCCACTTT.

This clonotype came up a few times. The chain joins TRBV28 to TRBJ1-3; a weak D match, TRBD1 (6 bases). Germline CDR1 and CDR2: MDHEN and SYDVKM. The CDR3 covers 15 residues. V dropped 2 bases and J dropped 3 bases, with 11 bases sitting between them. In nucleotides, the CDR3 is TGTGCCAGCAGTTTACCGGGGGCGAATGGAAACACCATATATTTT. Its protein is CASSLPGANGNTIYF. The full variable domain, rest sourced from reference TRBV28 and TRBJ1-3, is DVKVTQSSRYLVKRTGEKVFLECVQDMDHENMFWYRQDPGLGLRLIYFSYDVKMKEKGDIPEGYSVSREKKERFSLILESASTNQTSMYLCASSLPGANGNTIYFGEGSWLTVV.

The J gene is TRBJ2-3, the V gene TRBV10-2, with a possible D match to TRBD2 (7 bases). There are 15 residues in the CDR3. Germline values: CDR1 WSHSY, CDR2 SAAADI. V was shortened by 4 bases and J by 1 base, with 12 bases between the two germline ends. The CDR3 sequence is CASSGGAGGTDTQYF. The CDR3 bases are TGCGCCAGCAGTGGGGGGGCGGGGGGCACAGATACGCAGTATTTT.

With regard to this clonotype: This may arise from a read error, as a much more abundant clone is one base away. The missing conserved phenylalanine or tryptophan at the end of this CDR3 makes a read error likely. The V and J genes are TRBV7-8 and TRBJ1-2; D is unresolved. Germline V gene lookup returns CDR1 SGHVS and CDR2 FQNEAQ. The CDR3 covers 14 residues. Trimming removed 4 bases from V and 4 bases from J, with 13 bases in between. CDR3: CASSYATSPYGYTL. CDR3 DNA: TGTGCCAGCAGCTACGCAACTTCCCCCTATGGCTACACCCTC.

Worth noting for this clonotype: A much larger clone lies a single base off, so this may be a read error. The V call is TRBV5-6, the J call TRBJ2-2, with 9 bases identical to TRBD1. The CDR3 runs 16 residues. The germline CDR1 and CDR2 sequences are SGHDT and YYEEEE. The V and J ends lost 3 bases and 7 bases, in that order; junction bases with no gene match: 10. The CDR3 sequence: CASSYGQGRSIGELFF. The CDR3 region has the DNA TGTGCCAGCAGCTACGGACAGGGGAGGTCGATCGGGGAGCTGTTTTTT. Based on the CDR3 plus reference TRBV5-6 and TRBJ2-2, the full variable domain is DAGVTQSPTHLIKTRGQQVTLRCSPKSGHDTVSWYQQALGQGPQFIFQYYEEEERQRGNFPDRFSGHQFPNYSSELNVNALLLGDSALYLCASSYGQGRSIGELFFGEGSRLTVL.

There are a few counts of this clonotype. This clone may be a read error of a much larger clone one base away. V and J are TRBV5-4 and TRBJ2-5; TRBD2 matches at 7 bases. Germline trimming cut 4 bases from V and 2 bases from J; bases unmatched to any gene: 8. CDR1 is SGHNT and CDR2 is YYREEE in the germline V gene (reference sequence). The CDR3 has 15 amino acids. CDR3 bases: TGTGCCAGCAGCCTTAGACGGGGAGGGCAAGAGACCCAGTACTTC. This gives the protein CASSLRRGGQETQYF. Combining the CDR3 with reference TRBV5-4 and TRBJ2-5 gives the whole variable domain ETGVTQSPTHLIKTRGQQVTLRCSSQSGHNTVSWYQQALGQGPQFIFQYYREEENGRGNFPPRFSGLQFPNYSSELNVNALELDDSALYLCASSLRRGGQETQYFGPGTRLLVL.

As to this clonotype: It may be a read error: a sequence one base away is much more abundant. The rearrangement joins TRBV30 to TRBJ2-1; D may correspond to TRBD1 or TRBD2 (5 bases each). V was pared by 4 bases and J by 12 bases, with 22 bases between. Germline V gene lookup returns CDR1 GTSNPN and CDR2 SVGIG (reference sequence). This CDR3 is 14 amino acids long. The CDR3: CAWTLSGASGGQFF. For the CDR3, the DNA is TGTGCCTGGACCTTAAGTGGGGCCAGCGGTGGGCAGTTCTTC.